Shown below are 24 T cell receptor beta chains from a single sample sequenced in a study of identical twins. A single record per CDR3 protein comes from TCRdb applying MiXCR to the 5' RACE reads. The table lists roughly 770,000 distinct CDR3 sequences, 15% to 20% of them singletons. The same sample was also used in a study of T cells expressing NK-cell markers.

The sample was PBMCs. The source is a woman younger than 30 in good health.

The rearrangement uses TRBV5-6 and TRBJ2-5, with D unresolved. The length of the CDR3 is 13 residues. Germline assignment: CDR1 SGHDT and CDR2 YYEEEE. Trimming left V 3 bases short and J 5 bases short, with 11 bases between. The chain's CDR3 is CASSSYSGETQYF. CDR3 nucleotides: TGTGCCAGCAGCTCCTATAGTGGGGAGACCCAGTACTTC.

The table lists this clonotype with a few counts. The gene calls are TRBV5-1 and TRBJ1-2, with TRBD1 matching 9 bases. Trimming removed 2 bases from V and 3 bases from J; junction bases left unmatched: 5. CDR3 length: 15 amino acids. Germline-derived CDR1 and CDR2 are SGHRS and YFSETQ. The CDR3 loop is CASSFRTGAHYGYTF. In nucleotides, the CDR3 is TGCGCCAGCAGCTTCCGGACAGGGGCCCACTATGGCTACACCTTC.

This clonotype was detected only a few times. The chain links TRBV20-1 to TRBJ2-1; 9 bases fit TRBD2. V trimming: 5 bases; J trimming: 2 bases; junction bases outside the gene matches: 10. This CDR3 spans 16 amino acids. CDR1 is DFQATT and CDR2 is SNEGSKA in the germline V gene (reference sequence). The CDR3: CSARDKSGGPYNEQFF. The CDR3 DNA is TGCAGTGCTCGCGACAAAAGCGGGGGGCCCTACAATGAGCAGTTCTTC.

This clonotype has just a few counts. The rearrangement links TRBV20-1 to TRBJ1-2; possible D gene TRBD1, 6 bases. V shed 0 bases and J shed 1 base, with 12 bases lying between them. The CDR3 sequence is 15 residues long. Germline-derived CDR1 and CDR2 are DFQATT and SNEGSKA (reference sequence). The DNA of the CDR3 is TGCAGTGCTAGAGATCTGACCAGGGGTAACTATGGCTACACCTTC. Translation: CSARDLTRGNYGYTF.

In the case of this clonotype: This could be a read error, since a much larger clone is one nucleotide away. The genes are TRBV9 and TRBJ2-3, with D unresolved. The CDR3 extends over 12 amino acids. The V gene's germline CDR1 is SGDLS and CDR2 YYNGEE. Trimming took 0 bases from V and 4 from J, leaving 3 bases between them. The CDR3: CASSVGPDTQYF. As DNA, the CDR3 is TGTGCCAGCAGCGTAGGCCCAGATACGCAGTATTTT.

There are a few counts of this clonotype. The genes are TRBV27 and TRBJ2-3; a possible D gene is TRBD1 (6 bases). Germline V gene lookup returns CDR1 MNHEY and CDR2 SMNVEV (reference sequence). Trimming shortened V by 8 bases and J by 4 bases, and 19 bases separated the two germline ends. The CDR3 has 15 amino acids. CDR3 region: CASWDKSFLPDTQYF. CDR3 nucleotides: TGTGCCAGCTGGGACAAGAGCTTCCTCCCAGATACGCAGTATTTT.

V is TRBV7-2 and J is TRBJ2-3; 9 positions agree with TRBD2. Germline CDR1 SGHTA, CDR2 FQGNSA. The CDR3 runs to 15 residues. V was clipped by 6 bases and J by 0 bases; unmatched bases: 4. CDR3 in amino acids: CASRTSGLSTDTQYF. In DNA form, the CDR3 reads TGTGCCAGCAGAACTAGCGGGCTCAGCACAGATACGCAGTATTTT. Full variable domain (rest looked up from reference TRBV7-2 and TRBJ2-3): GAGVSQSPSNKVTEKGKDVELRCDPISGHTALYWYRQSLGQGLEFLIYFQGNSAPDKSGLPSDRFSAERTGGSVSTLTIQRTQQEDSAVYLCASRTSGLSTDTQYFGPGTRLTVL.

The rearrangement joins TRBV10-3 to TRBJ1-1, with unresolved D. This CDR3 has 14 residues. Trimming removed 3 bases from V and 1 base from J, with 9 bases in between. In germline, CDR1 is ENHRY, CDR2 SYGVKD. The CDR3 loop reads CAISDTQTNTEAFF. In nucleotides, the CDR3 is TGTGCCATCAGTGATACTCAGACGAACACTGAAGCTTTCTTT.

The table lists this clonotype with a few counts. The chain combines TRBV12-3 or TRBV12-4 with TRBJ2-5; tentatively, D is TRBD2 (6 bases). Deletions cut 3 bases from V and 4 bases from J, with 24 bases between. The CDR3 is made up of 18 amino acids. The CDR3 DNA reads as TGTGCCAGCAGTTTTTCCCCCGGTACAGCGGGTCCTTCAGAGACCCAGTACTTC. Its protein is CASSFSPGTAGPSETQYF.

In this sample, this clonotype turned up a few times. The rearrangement joins TRBV3-1 to TRBJ2-5; D is unclear. This CDR3 contains 15 residues. Trimming left V 1 base short and J 2 bases short, with 11 bases between. CDR1 and CDR2 (germline): LGHDT, YNNKEL (reference sequence). For the CDR3, the DNA is TGTGCCAGCAGCCAAGGTGTTGTACAGCAAGAGACCCAGTACTTC. Its translation is CASSQGVVQQETQYF.

The rearrangement links TRBV15 to TRBJ1-1, with D uncertain. The CDR3 sequence is 15 residues long. Trimming removed 0 bases from V and 1 base from J, with 9 bases in between. In germline, CDR1 is LNHNV, CDR2 YYDKDF (reference sequence). The CDR3 spells CATSRDNGPNTEAFF. CDR3 DNA: TGTGCCACCAGCAGAGATAACGGGCCGAACACTGAAGCTTTCTTT.

The chain is built from TRBV5-1 and TRBJ1-2; D call uncertain. Trimming removed 3 bases from V and 6 bases from J, with 12 bases in between. The germline V gene encodes CDR1 SGHRS and CDR2 YFSETQ. The CDR3 is made up of 13 amino acids. The CDR3: CASSSGVADGYTF. Written as DNA, the CDR3 is TGCGCCAGCAGCTCAGGAGTTGCCGATGGCTACACCTTC.

The chain has TRBV7-6 and TRBJ2-5; no reliable D call. The germline V gene encodes CDR1 SGHVS and CDR2 FNYEAQ. The CDR3 consists of 13 residues. Trimming pared 0 bases from V and 5 bases from J, leaving 7 bases between. CDR3 coding DNA: TGTGCCAGCAGCTTAGCGCTTCGGGAGACCCAGTACTTC. Translation gives CASSLALRETQYF.

This clonotype was seen a few times. This chain connects TRBV12-3 or TRBV12-4 to TRBJ2-3; D possibly corresponds to TRBD1 (8 bases). The CDR3 consists of 14 residues. V lost 3 bases to trimming and J lost 8 bases, with 15 bases between them. The CDR3 region has the DNA TGTGCCAGCAGTTTTGGACAGGGAGGGAGTACGCAGTATTTT. Translation gives CASSFGQGGSTQYF.

The chain joins TRBV29-1 to TRBJ2-1; TRBD2 matches 7 bases. The CDR3 contains 13 residues. Losses at the gene ends were 5 bases for V and 15 bases for J; bases not matched to a gene: 16. Per germline, CDR1 SQVTM and CDR2 ANQGSEA. This CDR3 reads CSVPPDAGGWMFF. In DNA form, the CDR3 reads TGCAGCGTTCCCCCCGACGCCGGGGGGTGGATGTTCTTC.

The chain employs TRBV5-4 and TRBJ1-5, with 9 bases identical to TRBD1. Germline V lookup: CDR1 SGHNT, CDR2 YYREEE (reference sequence). With 3 bases clipped from V and 6 bases from J, the junction kept 7 bases outside the gene matches. The CDR3 length is 15 residues. DNA for the CDR3: TGTGCCAGCAGCTACCCGGGACAGGGAAGTCAGCCCCAGCATTTT. It translates to CASSYPGQGSQPQHF.

This clonotype was seen only a few times. The chain uses TRBV11-2 and TRBJ2-7; D ambiguous. The V and J ends lost 5 bases and 6 bases respectively, with 11 bases between them. This CDR3 is built from 12 residues. Germline V gene lookup returns CDR1 SGHAT and CDR2 FQNNGV. Written as DNA, the CDR3 is TGTGCCAGCAGCCGCTCCCGGAGCGAGCAGTACTTC. Translation: CASSRSRSEQYF.

This clonotype was picked up a small number of times. This chain connects TRBV12-3 or TRBV12-4 to TRBJ2-1, with D possibly being TRBD2 (6 bases). The CDR3 length is 17 residues. V shed 3 bases and J shed 5 bases, with 20 bases lying between them. The CDR3: CASSFSMLASVNNEQFF. CDR3 nucleotides: TGTGCCAGCAGTTTTAGTATGTTGGCTAGCGTCAACAATGAGCAGTTCTTC.

This clonotype was counted a few times. The chain combines TRBV7-2 with TRBJ2-7, with D uncertain. This CDR3 region has 14 residues. Germline CDR1 is SGHTA and CDR2 is FQGNSA. The V end lost 2 bases, the J end lost 2 bases, and 10 bases lay between the germline ends. Here the CDR3 DNA reads TGTGCCAGCAGCTTAATTACGGCTACCTACGAGCAGTACTTC. Encoded protein: CASSLITATYEQYF.

The V gene is TRBV20-1, the J gene TRBJ2-1, with D tentatively TRBD2 (7 bases). The V end was cut by 4 bases, the J end by 6 bases, with 16 bases between. This CDR3 region has 14 residues. The germline V gene encodes CDR1 DFQATT and CDR2 SNEGSKA (reference sequence). The CDR3 loop reads CSAIPGGAINEQFF. The CDR3 bases are TGCAGTGCTATCCCTGGGGGGGCGATCAATGAGCAGTTCTTC.

In this sample, this clonotype turned up a few times. The chain combines TRBV9 with TRBJ2-5, with D possibly being TRBD2 (5 bases). This CDR3 comprises 14 residues. With 4 bases removed from V and 5 bases from J, the gap between germline ends came to 15 bases. Germline values: CDR1 SGDLS, CDR2 YYNGEE. CDR3 nucleotide sequence: TGTGCCAGCAGCTCGGACTTCCAAAGGGAGACCCAGTACTTC. This codes for CASSSDFQRETQYF.

The rearrangement joins TRBV5-1 to TRBJ2-3; 12 bases map to TRBD2. The CDR3 length is 18 residues. The J segment lost 0 bases and the V segment lost 4 bases, leaving 9 bases of the junction unmatched. Germline CDR1 is SGHRS and CDR2 is YFSETQ. CDR3 nucleotide sequence: TGCGCCAGCAGCCTTCTAGCGGGAGGGCCTAGTAGCACAGATACGCAGTATTTT. It yields the protein CASSLLAGGPSSTDTQYF. Variable domain in full (rest from reference TRBV5-1 and TRBJ2-3): KAGVTQTPRYLIKTRGQQVTLSCSPISGHRSVSWYQQTPGQGLQFLFEYFSETQRNKGNFPGRFSGRQFSNSRSEMNVSTLELGDSALYLCASSLLAGGPSSTDTQYFGPGTRLTVL.

This clonotype was seen a few times. The J gene is TRBJ2-4, the V gene TRBV18; D remains ambiguous. CDR1 KGHSH and CDR2 LQKENI come from the germline V gene. V gave up 3 bases and J gave up 0 bases, with 12 bases separating them. This CDR3 comprises 16 residues. CDR3 nucleotides: TGTGCCAGCTCACCGATGGCAGTTCAAGCCAAAAACATTCAGTACTTC. As protein: CASSPMAVQAKNIQYF.

This clonotype was detected only a few times. The chain is built from TRBV20-1 and TRBJ2-2, with 7 bases aligning to TRBD1. Looked up from germline, CDR1 is DFQATT and CDR2 is SNEGSKA (reference sequence). The CDR3 length is 14 residues. V lost 3 bases and J lost 5; bases outside the gene matches: 6. The DNA of the CDR3 is TGCAGTGCTAGGAAGGGGGCCGGGACCGGGGAGCTGTTTTTT. This sequence encodes CSARKGAGTGELFF.